Shown below are 18 T cell receptor beta chains from a single sample sequenced in a study of T-cell reconstitution after alpha-beta-depleted transplantation in children. Unique molecular identifiers featured in how the TCRbeta library was prepared. TCRdb recomputed calls from the PCR reads with MiXCR, one row per CDR3 protein. The sample records 330,000 or so distinct CDR3 sequences, roughly 9.1% being singletons. The source material was PBMCs, sampled before TCRalphabeta/CD19-depleted stem cell transplant. These TCRs come from a boy younger than two with acute myeloid leukemia, due to receive a stem cell transplant.

There are many counts of this clonotype. The J gene is TRBJ2-7, the V gene TRBV6-5; D is perhaps TRBD2 (5 bases). CDR1 is MNHEY and CDR2 is SVGAGI in the germline V gene. V was pared by 6 bases and J by 7 bases, with 13 bases between. This CDR3 is 12 amino acids long. CDR3 nucleotides: TGTGCCAGCAGCCCCGGACTCGGGGAGCAGTACTTC. This sequence encodes CASSPGLGEQYF.

This clonotype was counted a few times. The rearrangement joins TRBV7-2 to TRBJ2-7; TRBD1 might be the D (6 bases). The CDR3 totals 16 residues. V was cut by 3 bases and J by 2 bases, with 17 bases left in between. Germline assignment: CDR1 SGHTA and CDR2 FQGNSA. The CDR3 reads CASSFRDTLRPYEQYF. The CDR3 coding sequence is TGTGCCAGCAGCTTCCGGGACACCCTAAGGCCCTACGAGCAGTACTTC.

Many counts were recorded for this clonotype. The chain couples TRBV9 to TRBJ2-1; 12 bases align to TRBD2. Germline CDR1 is SGDLS and CDR2 is YYNGEE. This CDR3 is 18 amino acids long. Trimming removed 0 bases from V and 6 bases from J; junction bases left unmatched: 10. The CDR3 nucleotides read TGTGCCAGCAGCGTAGTTCCGGGGTGGACTAGCGGGGCCAATGAGCAGTTCTTC. This translates into CASSVVPGWTSGANEQFF.

This clonotype was observed at least ten times. The chain combines TRBV28 with TRBJ2-3; D gene ambiguous. Trimming stripped 3 bases from V and 1 base from J, with 8 bases between. The CDR3 has 14 amino acids. CDR1 and CDR2 (germline): MDHEN, SYDVKM. The CDR3 loop reads CASSLSVRTDTQYF. DNA for the CDR3: TGTGCCAGCAGTTTGAGCGTGCGCACAGATACGCAGTATTTT.

This chain links TRBV11-2 with TRBJ2-1; 13 bases align to TRBD2. V gave up 6 bases and J gave up 13 bases; unmatched junction bases: 6. This CDR3 is 13 amino acids long. CDR1 and CDR2 (germline): SGHAT, FQNNGV. The CDR3 nucleotides read TGTGCCAGCAGATCAGGACTAGCGGGAGTCCAGTTCTTC. Its translation is CASRSGLAGVQFF.

This clonotype was counted a few times. The chain combines TRBV2 with TRBJ2-7; D ambiguous. With 8 bases removed from V and 4 bases from J, the gap between germline ends came to 21 bases. CDR3 length equals 15 residues. CDR1 and CDR2 from the germline V gene are SNHLY and FYNNEI. The CDR3 loop reads CASVSRANHPYEQYF. CDR3 nucleotides: TGTGCCAGCGTCTCAAGGGCCAACCACCCTTACGAGCAGTACTTC.

This clonotype has a count of ten or more. This chain joins TRBV28 and TRBJ2-3; 11 bases match TRBD1. Germline values: CDR1 MDHEN, CDR2 SYDVKM. Germline trimming cut 5 bases from V and 5 bases from J; bases unmatched to any gene: 6. CDR3 length equals 15 residues. The CDR3: CASSPRTGGLDTQYF. The CDR3 DNA reads as TGTGCCAGCAGTCCCCGGACAGGGGGCTTAGATACGCAGTATTTT.

This clonotype was counted at least ten times. This chain connects TRBV20-1 to TRBJ1-5; D possibly corresponds to TRBD1 (5 bases). Trimming shortened V by 6 bases and J by 3 bases, and 15 bases separated the two germline ends. CDR1 is DFQATT and CDR2 is SNEGSKA in the germline V gene (reference sequence). The length of the CDR3 is 14 residues. The CDR3 DNA reads TGCAGTGCAGCAGGGACGTGGTCCAATCAGCCCCAGCATTTT. Translating gives CSAAGTWSNQPQHF.

This chain joins TRBV20-1 and TRBJ2-1; 7 bases agree with TRBD2. V shed 3 bases, J shed 0 bases, and the junction held 2 bases outside the gene matches. This CDR3 is built from 14 residues. CDR1 is DFQATT, CDR2 SNEGSKA, per germline (reference sequence). The DNA of the CDR3 is TGCAGTGCTAGGGGAGGGGCCTCCTACAATGAGCAGTTCTTC. The encoded protein is CSARGGASYNEQFF.

This clonotype was found many times. The chain joins TRBV7-2 to TRBJ2-7, with D possibly being TRBD2 (5 bases). Trimming took off 3 bases at V and 3 bases at J, with 9 bases between the two ends. Germline-derived CDR1 and CDR2 are SGHTA and FQGNSA. The CDR3 runs to 13 residues. The CDR3 here is CASSFGLLYEQYF. Here the CDR3 DNA reads TGTGCCAGCAGCTTTGGACTCCTCTACGAGCAGTACTTC. The full variable domain, with the rest looked up from reference TRBV7-2 and TRBJ2-7, is GAGVSQSPSNKVTEKGKDVELRCDPISGHTALYWYRQSLGQGLEFLIYFQGNSAPDKSGLPSDRFSAERTGGSVSTLTIQRTQQEDSAVYLCASSFGLLYEQYFGPGTRLTVT.

This clonotype was detected many times. Germline is not matched at one junction end, which may reflect a read error. The chain has TRBV7-9 and TRBJ2-1; D may be TRBD2 (6 bases). The CDR3 consists of 14 residues. In germline, CDR1 is SEHNR, CDR2 FQNEAQ (reference sequence). Here the CDR3 reads CASSFGSSYNEQFF. The CDR3, as DNA: TGCGCCAGCAGCTTCGGGAGCTCCTACAATGAGCAGTTCTTC.

CDR3 nucleotide sequence: TGTGCCAGCAGTGGAGACAGGTGGGGCACTGAAGCTTTCTTT. Protein product: CASSGDRWGTEAFF. The chain has TRBV25-1 and TRBJ1-1; D possibly corresponds to TRBD1 (6 bases). CDR3 length: 14 residues. The V end was cut by 4 bases, the J end by 4 bases, with 13 bases between. Germline CDR1 is MGHDK and CDR2 is SYGVNS.

With respect to this clonotype: This CDR3 is missing its conserved last phenylalanine or tryptophan, likely due to a read error. The rearrangement uses TRBV27 and TRBJ2-2; D gene uncertain. The CDR3 covers 14 residues. Germline assignment: CDR1 MNHEY and CDR2 SMNVEV (reference sequence). The V and J ends lost 6 bases and 3 bases respectively, with 11 bases between them. Here the CDR3 DNA reads TGTGCCAGCAGCGATGGGCCGTACACCGGGGAGCTGTTTTAT. Its protein product is CASSDGPYTGELFY.

This clonotype has at least ten counts. The genes are TRBV10-3 and TRBJ1-4, with 11 bases aligning to TRBD1. Germline assignment: CDR1 ENHRY and CDR2 SYGVKD. CDR3 size: 14 residues. V lost 6 bases, J lost 7 bases, and 4 bases stayed unmatched. CDR3 in DNA: TGTGCCATCAGCGTCGGGACAGGGGGTGAAAAACTGTTTTTT. Translating gives CAISVGTGGEKLFF.

This clonotype was found many times. This chain links TRBV20-1 with TRBJ2-5, with D uncertain. This CDR3 region has 13 residues. The germline V and J ends were trimmed by 6 bases and 2 bases, with 13 bases remaining between them. Per the germline V gene, CDR1 is DFQATT and CDR2 is SNEGSKA (reference sequence). The CDR3 region is CSALQTQQETQYF. CDR3 DNA sequence: TGCAGTGCCCTCCAGACACAACAAGAGACCCAGTACTTC.

This clonotype was counted at least ten times. The chain links TRBV15 to TRBJ2-7, with TRBD1 matching over 7 bases. This CDR3 contains 14 residues. The trim removed 1 base at V and 5 bases at J, leaving 5 bases unmatched. Germline V CDR1 and CDR2: LNHNV, YYDKDF (reference sequence). The CDR3 loop is CATSRGDSKNEQYF. The CDR3 region has the DNA TGTGCCACCAGCAGAGGGGACAGTAAGAACGAGCAGTACTTC.

Only a few counts were recorded for this clonotype. The chain uses TRBV20-1 and TRBJ2-1, with TRBD2 matching 13 bases. This CDR3 is built from 16 residues. CDR1 and CDR2 (germline): DFQATT, SNEGSKA (reference sequence). Trimming took 2 bases from V and 2 from J; bases not matched to a gene: 3. The CDR3 reads CSARPGLAGAYNEQFF. The CDR3 DNA is TGCAGTGCTAGACCCGGACTAGCGGGAGCCTACAATGAGCAGTTCTTC.

This clonotype was found many times. The chain joins TRBV10-3 to TRBJ2-7; D might be TRBD1 (5 bases). The CDR3 extends over 13 amino acids. The germline V and J ends were trimmed by 3 bases and 3 bases, with 9 bases remaining between them. Germline V gene lookup returns CDR1 ENHRY and CDR2 SYGVKD. The CDR3 DNA reads TGTGCCATCAGTGAAGGCAGGGTCTACGAGCAGTACTTC. Residues: CAISEGRVYEQYF.